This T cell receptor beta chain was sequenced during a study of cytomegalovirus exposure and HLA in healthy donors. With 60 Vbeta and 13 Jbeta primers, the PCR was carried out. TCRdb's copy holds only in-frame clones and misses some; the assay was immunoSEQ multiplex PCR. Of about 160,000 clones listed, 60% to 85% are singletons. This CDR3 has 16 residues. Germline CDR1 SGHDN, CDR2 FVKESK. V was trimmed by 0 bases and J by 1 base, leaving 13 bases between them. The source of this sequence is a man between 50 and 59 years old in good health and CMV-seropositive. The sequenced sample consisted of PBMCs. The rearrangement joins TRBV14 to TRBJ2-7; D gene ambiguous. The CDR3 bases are TGTGCCAGCAGCCAAGATCTGGGCCTAAATTCCTACGAGCAGTACTTC. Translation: CASSQDLGLNSYEQYF.